Listed here are 22 T cell receptor beta chains from one sample, sequenced in a study of human CD4 T cells and Enterobacteriaceae. The memory gate held CD4+ cells that were not CD45RA+CCR7+CD95- naive cells, over 95% pure. Here immunoSEQ multiplex PCR was the method, and the copy in TCRdb shows in-frame clones only, minus some. The sample has some 29,000 clones, around four fifths seen once. Material for sequencing was memory CD4+ T cells from blood. Every receptor here comes from a human donor in good health.

The chain recombines TRBV11-3 with TRBJ2-2; 10 bases match TRBD1. V shed 4 bases and J 6 bases; nucleotides not matched to a gene: 5. Germline V lookup: CDR1 SGHNT, CDR2 YENEEA. The CDR3 spans 15 residues. The DNA for the CDR3 is TGTGCCAGCAGCTGGGGACAGGGGAGTTCCGGGGAGCTGTTTTTT. Translating it yields CASSWGQGSSGELFF.

The chain links TRBV5-8 to TRBJ2-4; tentatively, D is TRBD2 (5 bases). V was pared by 4 bases and J by 5 bases, with 19 bases between. The CDR3 extends over 16 amino acids. CDR1 is SGHTS, CDR2 YDEGEE, per germline. CDR3 sequence: CASSNGESGMENIQYF. Here the CDR3 DNA reads TGTGCCAGCAGCAACGGGGAGTCGGGTATGGAAAACATTCAGTACTTC. Complete variable domain (other parts from reference TRBV5-8 and TRBJ2-4): EAGVTQSPTHLIKTRGQQATLRCSPISGHTSVYWYQQALGLGLQFLLWYDEGEERNRGNFPPRFSGRQFPNYSSELNVNALELEDSALYLCASSNGESGMENIQYFGAGTRLSVL.

The chain employs TRBV21-1 and TRBJ2-5; TRBD1 is the table's D call, not checked against the DNA. TRBV21-1 is marked as a pseudogene. This CDR3 has 15 residues. The CDR3 region is CASSPTHRPMETQYF. The CDR3 DNA reads TGTGCCAGCAGCCCCACCCACAGACCAATGGAGACCCAGTACTTC.

This clone was counted only a few times. The genes are TRBV6-5 and TRBJ1-2; D is unresolved. CDR3 length: 14 residues. Germline values: CDR1 MNHEY, CDR2 SVGAGI. V was trimmed by 10 bases and J by 4 bases, leaving 19 bases between them. In DNA form, the CDR3 reads TGTGCCATTAAAGAGCAGGACCGTAGCTATGGCTACACCTTC. Translated: CAIKEQDRSYGYTF.

The chain joins TRBV9 to TRBJ2-5, with TRBD2 as a possible D gene (6 bases). The CDR3 consists of 23 residues. From germline, CDR1 is SGDLS and CDR2 YYNGEE. Trimming removed 0 bases at V and 2 bases at J, with 35 bases between. CDR3 bases: TGTGCCAGCAGCGTAGTAGGCCCGGAGGGGCCGCAAAACCGAGTGGGGTTACAAGAGACCCAGTACTTC. Its protein product is CASSVVGPEGPQNRVGLQETQYF.

V gene TRBV5-4 combines with J gene TRBJ2-3; the D gene is possibly TRBD1 (7 bases). Deletions cut 4 bases from V and 0 bases from J, with 15 bases between. Per the germline V gene, CDR1 is SGHNT and CDR2 is YYREEE (reference sequence). CDR3 length equals 16 residues. In nucleotides, the CDR3 is TGTGCCAGCAGCCAGGGGGAGACTAGGAGCACAGATACGCAGTATTTT. Protein: CASSQGETRSTDTQYF. The full variable domain, rest sourced from reference TRBV5-4 and TRBJ2-3, is ETGVTQSPTHLIKTRGQQVTLRCSSQSGHNTVSWYQQALGQGPQFIFQYYREEENGRGNFPPRFSGLQFPNYSSELNVNALELDDSALYLCASSQGETRSTDTQYFGPGTRLTVL.

This chain connects TRBV28 to TRBJ2-1; 9 bases align to TRBD1. Per germline, CDR1 MDHEN and CDR2 SYDVKM. J was trimmed by 6 bases and V by 5 bases; bases with no gene match: 8. The CDR3 is 15 amino acids. Here the CDR3 reads CASSSSGQGSNEQFF. CDR3 in DNA: TGTGCCAGCAGTAGCTCGGGACAGGGTAGCAATGAGCAGTTCTTC.

This chain uses TRBV10-3 with TRBJ1-1; D ambiguous. V dropped 0 bases and J dropped 4 bases, with 12 bases sitting between them. CDR3 length: 15 residues. Per germline, CDR1 ENHRY and CDR2 SYGVKD. DNA of the CDR3: TGTGCCATCAGTGAGTCATTTGGGGAGGGCACTGAAGCTTTCTTT. Protein sequence: CAISESFGEGTEAFF.

This clone was recorded only once. The rearrangement links TRBV6-1 to TRBJ1-4, with D perhaps TRBD1 (6 bases). The germline CDR1 and CDR2 sequences are MNHNS and SASEGT. The length of the CDR3 is 13 residues. V was shortened by 4 bases and J by 5 bases, with 8 bases between the two germline ends. In DNA form, the CDR3 reads TGTGCCAGCAGTGGACAGGAAAATGAAAAACTGTTTTTT. This encodes CASSGQENEKLFF.

The rearrangement joins TRBV29-1 to TRBJ1-5, with 8 bases aligning to TRBD1. CDR1 is SQVTM, CDR2 ANQGSEA, per germline. Trimming removed 5 bases from V and 4 bases from J; junction bases left unmatched: 10. This CDR3 contains 15 residues. The CDR3 coding sequence is TGCAGCGTTAGAATGAACGGACAGGGAAATCAGCCCCAGCATTTT. Translated, it gives CSVRMNGQGNQPQHF.

This chain links TRBV27 with TRBJ2-5; D gene uncertain. The J call may be incorrect, as the DNA end agrees better with TRBJ2-7. The germline gives CDR1 MNHEY, CDR2 SMNVEV (reference sequence). The CDR3 has 13 residues. The CDR3 DNA is TGTGCCAGCAGTTTTGCCCCCTCCTACGAGCAGTACTTC. This encodes CASSFAPSYEQYF.

This sequence joins TRBV7-8 and TRBJ2-2, with D uncertain. Trimming shortened V by 5 bases and J by 2 bases, and 15 bases separated the two germline ends. The CDR3 sequence is 16 residues long. CDR1 SGHVS and CDR2 FQNEAQ come from the germline V gene. This CDR3 is CASSGLAPQNTGELFF. The CDR3 DNA follows: TGTGCCAGCAGCGGGCTGGCACCACAAAACACCGGGGAGCTGTTTTTT. The full variable domain, rest sourced from reference TRBV7-8 and TRBJ2-2, is GAGVSQSPRYKVAKRGQDVALRCDPISGHVSLFWYQQALGQGPEFLTYFQNEAQLDKSGLPSDRFFAERPEGSVSTLKIQRTQQEDSAVYLCASSGLAPQNTGELFFGEGSRLTVL.

This clone was seen more than once but under ten times. The chain carries TRBV27 and TRBJ2-3; TRBD1 might be the D (5 bases). Germline V gene sequence: CDR1 MNHEY, CDR2 SMNVEV (reference sequence). V was clipped by 2 bases and J by 4 bases, with 13 bases between them. The CDR3 has 15 residues. The CDR3 loop reads CASSLTAGSADTQYF. CDR3 coding DNA: TGTGCCAGCAGTTTAACCGCAGGGTCCGCAGATACGCAGTATTTT.

The V gene is TRBV6-1, the J gene TRBJ1-1; 10 nucleotides align to TRBD1. With 6 bases clipped from V and 3 bases from J, the junction kept 4 bases outside the gene matches. This CDR3 is built from 14 residues. Germline CDR1 and CDR2: MNHNS and SASEGT. The CDR3 DNA follows: TGTGCCAGCAGGCCCGACAGGGGGCACACTGAAGCTTTCTTT. This encodes CASRPDRGHTEAFF.

The chain is built from TRBV5-1 and TRBJ2-1, with 8 positions matching TRBD1. J lost 3 bases, V lost 4 bases, and 6 bases had no gene match. Germline V gives CDR1 SGHRS, CDR2 YFSETQ. The CDR3 is 15 residues long. The CDR3 is CASSDGQGNYNEQFF. DNA of the CDR3: TGCGCCAGCAGCGATGGACAGGGCAACTACAATGAGCAGTTCTTC.

This chain links TRBV19 with TRBJ2-1; TRBD1 agrees at 9 bases. CDR1 LNHDA and CDR2 SQIVND come from the germline V gene (reference sequence). Trimming took 3 bases from V and 3 from J; bases not matched to a gene: 0. CDR3 length: 14 residues. Here the CDR3 reads CASSMGQGYNEQFF. The CDR3 nucleotides read TGTGCCAGTAGTATGGGACAGGGCTACAATGAGCAGTTCTTC. Full variable domain (outside the CDR3, taken from reference TRBV19 and TRBJ2-1): DGGITQSPKYLFRKEGQNVTLSCEQNLNHDAMYWYRQDPGQGLRLIYYSQIVNDFQKGDIAEGYSVSREKKESFPLTVTSAQKNPTAFYLCASSMGQGYNEQFFGPGTRLTVL.

For this clone: The sample has other DNA sequences that encode this CDR3 too. This sequence joins TRBV7-9 and TRBJ1-1; unclear D gene. The germline gives CDR1 SEHNR, CDR2 FQNEAQ (reference sequence). CDR3 size: 13 residues. Trimming shortened V by 5 bases and J by 5 bases, and 12 bases separated the two germline ends. CDR3 region: CASSQAWGTEAFF. The CDR3 DNA reads TGTGCCAGCAGCCAGGCCTGGGGTACTGAAGCTTTCTTT.

The chain recombines TRBV28 with TRBJ2-5; D might be TRBD2 (6 bases). The germline V gene encodes CDR1 MDHEN and CDR2 SYDVKM. CDR3 length: 12 residues. Trimming left V 10 bases short and J 5 bases short, with 14 bases between. In DNA, the CDR3 is TGTGCCACCGACCGGGGGAGGGAGACCCAGTACTTC. This translates into CATDRGRETQYF.

The genes are TRBV5-4 and TRBJ2-2; TRBD2 aligns across 14 bases. CDR3 length: 17 amino acids. The V gene end was trimmed by 4 bases and the J gene end by 1 base; junction bases not matched to a gene: 3. Germline V gene data show CDR1 as SGHNT and CDR2 as YYREEE (reference sequence). The CDR3 DNA reads TGTGCCAGCAGCCGCGGGACTAGCGGGGGGAACACCGGGGAGCTGTTTTTT. This codes for CASSRGTSGGNTGELFF.

This clone was seen only a few times. The chain's CDR3 is CASSFGQETQYF. DNA for the CDR3: TGCGCCAGCAGCTTCGGGCAAGAGACCCAGTACTTC. The rearrangement joins TRBV5-1 to TRBJ2-5; D is unresolved. Trimming pared 2 bases from V and 2 bases from J, leaving 4 bases between. The CDR3 totals 12 residues. The germline CDR1 and CDR2 sequences are SGHRS and YFSETQ.

The chain has TRBV7-2 and TRBJ2-5; 7 positions match TRBD2. Per the germline V gene, CDR1 is SGHTA and CDR2 is FQGNSA. V lost 2 bases and J lost 1; bases outside the gene matches: 1. This CDR3 has 14 amino acids. DNA for the CDR3: TGTGCCAGCAGCTTATCTAGCGGCCAAGAGACCCAGTACTTC. Protein sequence: CASSLSSGQETQYF.

V usage is TRBV27 and J usage is TRBJ2-7; 8 bases are shared with TRBD2. Germline CDR1 reads MNHEY; CDR2 reads SMNVEV (reference sequence). V was clipped by 5 bases and J by 0 bases; unmatched bases: 9. The CDR3 has 16 amino acids. DNA for the CDR3: TGTGCCAGCAGTCGCCCCCCCAGCGGGAGCTCCTACGAGCAGTACTTC. This sequence encodes CASSRPPSGSSYEQYF.